Following are 24 T cell receptor beta chains from one sample sequenced in a study of cytomegalovirus exposure and HLA in healthy donors. The study ran its PCR with 60 Vbeta and 13 Jbeta primers. TCRdb's copy holds only in-frame clones and misses some; the assay was immunoSEQ multiplex PCR. Here the sample spans 150,000 to 200,000 clones, 79% being singletons. Sequencing input: PBMCs. Receptors originate from a woman in her 30s in good health and CMV-seropositive.

This clone was observed a few times. J is TRBJ2-2 and V is TRBV30, with a tentative D call TRBD1 (5 bases). Germline lookup yields CDR1 GTSNPN and CDR2 SVGIG (reference sequence). This CDR3 is built from 15 residues. The V gene lost 2 bases and the J gene lost 4 bases, with 14 bases spanning the gap. The CDR3 bases are TGTGCCTGGAGTCAAGGAACAGGCCTCACCGGGGAGCTGTTTTTT. Its protein is CAWSQGTGLTGELFF. Full variable domain (rest looked up from reference TRBV30 and TRBJ2-2): SQTIHQWPATLVQPVGSPLSLECTVEGTSNPNLYWYRQAAGRGLQLLFYSVGIGQISSEVPQNLSASRPQDRQFILSSKKLLLSDSGFYLCAWSQGTGLTGELFFGEGSRLTVL.

The V gene is TRBV6-1, the J gene TRBJ2-3; 7 bases match TRBD2. This CDR3 has 15 amino acids. V was pared by 3 bases and J by 0 bases, with 3 bases of the junction left unmatched. The germline CDR1 and CDR2 sequences are MNHNS and SASEGT. The CDR3 coding sequence is TGTGCCAGCAGTGATAGCGGGCTTAGCACAGATACGCAGTATTTT. Protein sequence: CASSDSGLSTDTQYF.

This chain connects TRBV5-8 to TRBJ1-5, with 7 positions matching TRBD1. The germline CDR1 and CDR2 sequences are SGHTS and YDEGEE. The CDR3 is made up of 15 amino acids. The trim removed 0 bases at V and 4 bases at J, leaving 4 bases unmatched. This chain's CDR3 is CASSLGGGQNQPQHF. CDR3 in DNA: TGTGCCAGCAGCTTGGGAGGGGGACAGAATCAGCCCCAGCATTTT.

On this clone: An end of the junction differs from the germline gene, which may be a read error. V gene TRBV5-1 combines with J gene TRBJ2-1, with D perhaps TRBD1 (6 bases). Germline-derived CDR1 and CDR2 are SGHRS and YFSETQ. This CDR3 region has 13 residues. The CDR3 reads CASRLVGANEQFF. CDR3 sequence (DNA): TGCGCCAGCAGATTGGTGGGGGCCAATGAGCAGTTCTTC.

The rearrangement links TRBV27 to TRBJ2-7, with TRBD1 as a possible D gene (5 bases). The CDR3 sequence is 15 residues long. V lost 8 bases and J lost 0, with 17 bases in between. The germline V gene encodes CDR1 MNHEY and CDR2 SMNVEV (reference sequence). The CDR3 protein is CASRRGVVYSYEQYF. Here the CDR3 DNA reads TGTGCCAGCCGAAGGGGCGTCGTTTACTCCTACGAGCAGTACTTC.

Only a few counts were recorded for this clone. CDR3 DNA: TGTGCCAGCAGTCCCCGCGGGGCTAGTGCAGATACGCAGTATTTT. Protein: CASSPRGASADTQYF. The rearrangement links TRBV5-4 to TRBJ2-3; D is perhaps TRBD2 (6 bases). Between the trimmed V and J ends, which lost 5 bases and 4 bases, there was a span of 17 bases. Germline V gene sequence: CDR1 SGHNT, CDR2 YYREEE (reference sequence). This CDR3 region has 15 residues.

The CDR3, as DNA: TGCGCCAGCAGCCAAGGGCAGGGGGCCTACAATGAGCAGTTCTTC. Its translation: CASSQGQGAYNEQFF. V and J are TRBV4-1 and TRBJ2-1, with 7 bases that match TRBD1. With 1 base clipped from V and 2 bases from J, the junction kept 2 bases outside the gene matches. CDR1 and CDR2 (germline): MGHRA, YSYEKL. CDR3 length equals 15 residues.

This clone showed up just once. The V gene is TRBV7-2, the J gene TRBJ2-7; 10 bases fit TRBD1. The CDR3 extends over 14 amino acids. Germline values: CDR1 SGHTA, CDR2 FQGNSA. V shed 5 bases and J 5 bases; nucleotides not matched to a gene: 6. In DNA form, the CDR3 reads TGTGCCAGCAGCCCTTGGACAGGGGGGGACGAGCAGTACTTC. Encoded protein: CASSPWTGGDEQYF.

The J gene is TRBJ2-1, the V gene TRBV9; perhaps TRBD2 as D (7 bases). From germline, CDR1 is SGDLS and CDR2 YYNGEE. The length of the CDR3 is 15 residues. The V gene lost 4 bases and the J gene lost 6 bases, with 17 bases spanning the gap. CDR3 coding DNA: TGTGCCAGCAGCCCTGTGGGGGGGGCAGTCAATGAGCAGTTCTTC. It is translated as CASSPVGGAVNEQFF.

The V call is TRBV7-8, the J call TRBJ2-1, with 15 bases matching TRBD2. Germline loops: CDR1 SGHVS, CDR2 FQNEAQ. CDR3 length equals 16 residues. J lost 7 bases, V lost 4 bases, and 5 bases had no gene match. In DNA form, the CDR3 reads TGTGCCAGCAGCTACCCCGGGACTAGCGGGAGGAATGAGCAGTTCTTC. This codes for CASSYPGTSGRNEQFF.

The J gene is TRBJ1-3, the V gene TRBV7-9; 7 nucleotides align to TRBD1. The CDR3 is made up of 18 amino acids. In germline, CDR1 is SEHNR, CDR2 FQNEAQ (reference sequence). V dropped 4 bases and J dropped 0; count of bases not matched to a gene: 12. This CDR3 reads CASSSRRGGQPSGNTIYF. For the CDR3, the DNA is TGTGCCAGCAGCTCTCGCCGAGGGGGCCAACCCTCTGGAAACACCATATATTTT.

The chain has TRBV18 and TRBJ2-3, with D tentatively TRBD1 (5 bases). Looked up from germline, CDR1 is KGHSH and CDR2 is LQKENI. V lost 3 bases and J 0 bases, leaving 10 bases between the germline ends. CDR3 length equals 15 residues. The CDR3 DNA is TGTGCCAGCTCACCCCAGGGATCTAGCACAGATACGCAGTATTTT. Translation gives CASSPQGSSTDTQYF.

The genes are TRBV7-2 and TRBJ2-1, with 13 bases fitting TRBD2. The V segment lost 3 bases and the J segment 12 bases; nucleotides outside the gene matches: 11. Germline V lookup: CDR1 SGHTA, CDR2 FQGNSA. CDR3 size: 16 residues. The CDR3 protein is CASSFSEGTSGTGQFF. CDR3 DNA sequence: TGTGCCAGCAGCTTCTCGGAGGGGACTAGCGGGACCGGGCAGTTCTTC.

The rearrangement links TRBV28 to TRBJ1-2, with a tentative D call TRBD1 (6 bases). CDR3 size: 14 residues. The germline gives CDR1 MDHEN, CDR2 SYDVKM. The ends were cut back, 2 bases at V and 8 bases at J, with 15 bases in the middle. CDR3: CASSLTAQGKGYTF. The CDR3 DNA is TGTGCCAGCAGTTTAACGGCACAGGGAAAGGGCTACACCTTC.

This clone has only one observation. The chain employs TRBV5-6 and TRBJ2-3; TRBD2 matches 7 bases. The CDR3 is 18 amino acids. With 4 bases clipped from V and 0 bases from J, the junction kept 14 bases outside the gene matches. Germline CDR1 reads SGHDT; CDR2 reads YYEEEE. The CDR3 sequence is CASSRRGDAYLSTDTQYF. The CDR3 DNA reads TGTGCCAGCAGCCGCCGGGGGGATGCGTATCTTAGCACAGATACGCAGTATTTT. Full variable domain (remainder filled in from reference TRBV5-6 and TRBJ2-3): DAGVTQSPTHLIKTRGQQVTLRCSPKSGHDTVSWYQQALGQGPQFIFQYYEEEERQRGNFPDRFSGHQFPNYSSELNVNALLLGDSALYLCASSRRGDAYLSTDTQYFGPGTRLTVL.

This clone was picked up one time. The rearrangement links TRBV7-9 to TRBJ2-2; 9 bases line up with TRBD1. J gave up 9 bases and V 3 bases, and 5 bases lay outside the gene matches. The germline CDR1 and CDR2 sequences are SEHNR and FQNEAQ (reference sequence). The CDR3 runs to 14 residues. CDR3 loop: CASSFRQGERELFF. The CDR3 coding sequence is TGTGCCAGCAGCTTTCGACAGGGGGAGAGGGAGCTGTTTTTT.

The CDR3 loop reads CASTSSSGGRGYEQFF. CDR3 bases: TGTGCCAGCACCTCTTCATCGGGGGGACGTGGGTATGAGCAGTTCTTC. V and J are TRBV5-4 and TRBJ2-1, with 7 bases lining up with TRBD2. V lost 6 bases to trimming and J lost 8 bases; unmatched junction nucleotides: 17. Germline V gene sequence: CDR1 SGHNT, CDR2 YYREEE (reference sequence). The CDR3 contains 16 residues.

This chain joins TRBV27 and TRBJ2-3; D may be TRBD1 (6 bases). The CDR3 runs 13 residues. The V gene lost 5 bases and the J gene lost 4 bases, with 10 bases spanning the gap. Germline CDR1 is MNHEY and CDR2 is SMNVEV (reference sequence). The CDR3 region has the DNA TGTGCCAGCAGTCCCCAGGGGCCAGATACGCAGTATTTT. Residues: CASSPQGPDTQYF.

This sequence joins TRBV9 and TRBJ1-2; 10 bases align to TRBD1. With 7 bases clipped from V and 5 bases from J, the junction kept 11 bases outside the gene matches. CDR1 is SGDLS and CDR2 is YYNGEE in the germline V gene. The CDR3 is made up of 15 amino acids. CDR3 sequence (DNA): TGTGCCAGCGGTACCAAGGACAGGGGGGTATATGGCTACACCTTC. It specifies CASGTKDRGVYGYTF.

A few counts support this clone. V usage is TRBV5-1 and J usage is TRBJ2-6; 9 positions agree with TRBD1. With 0 bases clipped from V and 2 bases from J, the junction kept 6 bases outside the gene matches. Germline CDR1 reads SGHRS; CDR2 reads YFSETQ. CDR3 length equals 18 residues. CDR3 sequence: CASSLETGGKTGANVLTF. The CDR3 DNA reads as TGCGCCAGCAGCTTGGAGACAGGGGGGAAGACTGGGGCCAACGTCCTGACTTTC.

The chain has TRBV4-2 and TRBJ2-1, with TRBD2 as a possible D gene (5 bases). CDR1 is LGHNA and CDR2 is YNFKEQ in the germline V gene. V lost 3 bases, J lost 4 bases, and 13 bases lay in between. The CDR3 extends over 15 amino acids. CDR3 in amino acids: CASSQARDAYNEQFF. DNA of the CDR3: TGTGCCAGCAGCCAGGCGAGGGATGCATACAATGAGCAGTTCTTC.

This chain links TRBV5-4 with TRBJ2-4, with unresolved D. The germline gives CDR1 SGHNT, CDR2 YYREEE (reference sequence). The CDR3 sequence is 11 residues long. Trimming removed 4 bases at V and 6 bases at J, with 5 bases between. DNA for the CDR3: TGTGCCAGCAGCCATAGAAACATTCAGTACTTC. It codes for CASSHRNIQYF.

This rearrangement joins TRBV19 to TRBJ2-7; 8 positions match TRBD1. The germline V gene has CDR1 LNHDA and CDR2 SQIVND (reference sequence). The CDR3 is 16 residues long. Losses at the gene ends were 6 bases for V and 0 bases for J; bases not matched to a gene: 10. This CDR3 reads CASSRSGQGHSYEQYF. The CDR3 DNA sequence: TGTGCCAGTAGCCGTTCAGGACAGGGACACTCCTACGAGCAGTACTTC.

J is TRBJ1-5 and V is TRBV7-2; maybe TRBD1 (6 bases). V lost 1 base and J 1 base, leaving 8 bases between the germline ends. This CDR3 region has 15 residues. Germline V gives CDR1 SGHTA, CDR2 FQGNSA. CDR3 loop: CASSLVDRSNQPQHF. The CDR3, as DNA: TGTGCCAGCAGCTTAGTGGACAGAAGCAATCAGCCCCAGCATTTT. Complete variable domain (other parts from reference TRBV7-2 and TRBJ1-5): GAGVSQSPSNKVTEKGKDVELRCDPISGHTALYWYRQSLGQGLEFLIYFQGNSAPDKSGLPSDRFSAERTGGSVSTLTIQRTQQEDSAVYLCASSLVDRSNQPQHFGDGTRLSIL.